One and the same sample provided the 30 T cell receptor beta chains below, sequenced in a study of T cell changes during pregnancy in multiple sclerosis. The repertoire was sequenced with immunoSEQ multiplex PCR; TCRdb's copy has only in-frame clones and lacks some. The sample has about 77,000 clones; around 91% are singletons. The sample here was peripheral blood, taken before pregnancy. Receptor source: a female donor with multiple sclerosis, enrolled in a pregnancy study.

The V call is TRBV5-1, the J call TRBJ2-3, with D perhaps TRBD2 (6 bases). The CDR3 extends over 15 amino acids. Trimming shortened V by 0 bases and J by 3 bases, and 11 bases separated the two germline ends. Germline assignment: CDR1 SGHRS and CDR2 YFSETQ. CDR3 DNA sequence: TGCGCCAGCAGCTTGGCCGCGCGGGGAACAGATACGCAGTATTTT. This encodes CASSLAARGTDTQYF.

CDR3 in DNA: TGTGCCAGCAGCTTGGACCTCAGGGAAGCTAACTATGGCTACACCTTC. It encodes CASSLDLREANYGYTF. This chain joins TRBV5-4 and TRBJ1-2; a possible D gene is TRBD1 (5 bases). The germline V gene encodes CDR1 SGHNT and CDR2 YYREEE (reference sequence). The CDR3 is 16 residues long. V was clipped by 0 bases and J by 0 bases, with 12 bases between them. The full variable domain, rest sourced from reference TRBV5-4 and TRBJ1-2, is ETGVTQSPTHLIKTRGQQVTLRCSSQSGHNTVSWYQQALGQGPQFIFQYYREEENGRGNFPPRFSGLQFPNYSSELNVNALELDDSALYLCASSLDLREANYGYTFGSGTRLTVV.

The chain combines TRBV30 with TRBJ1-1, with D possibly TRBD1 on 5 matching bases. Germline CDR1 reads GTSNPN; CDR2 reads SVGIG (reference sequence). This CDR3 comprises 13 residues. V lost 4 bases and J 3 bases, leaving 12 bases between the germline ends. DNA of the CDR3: TGTGCCTGGATTCCTCAGGGTTACACTGAAGCTTTCTTT. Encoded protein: CAWIPQGYTEAFF.

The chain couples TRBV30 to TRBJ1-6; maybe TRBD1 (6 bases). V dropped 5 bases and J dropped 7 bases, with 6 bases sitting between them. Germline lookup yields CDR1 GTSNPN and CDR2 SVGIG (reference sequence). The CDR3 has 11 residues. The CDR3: CAWDRNSPLHF. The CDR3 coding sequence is TGTGCCTGGGACAGGAATTCACCCCTCCACTTT.

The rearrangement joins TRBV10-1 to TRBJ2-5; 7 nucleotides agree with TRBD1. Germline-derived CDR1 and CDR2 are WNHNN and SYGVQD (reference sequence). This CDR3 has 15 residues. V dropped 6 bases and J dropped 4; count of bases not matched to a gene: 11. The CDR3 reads CASRGQAGLLETQYF. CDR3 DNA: TGCGCCAGCAGAGGACAGGCCGGACTCCTAGAGACCCAGTACTTC.

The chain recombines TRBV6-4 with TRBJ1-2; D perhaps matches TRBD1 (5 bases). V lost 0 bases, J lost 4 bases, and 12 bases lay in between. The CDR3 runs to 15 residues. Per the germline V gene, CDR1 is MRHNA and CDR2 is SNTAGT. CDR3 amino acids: CASSDSAGGGYGYTF. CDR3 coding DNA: TGTGCCAGCAGTGACTCAGCGGGGGGAGGCTATGGCTACACCTTC.

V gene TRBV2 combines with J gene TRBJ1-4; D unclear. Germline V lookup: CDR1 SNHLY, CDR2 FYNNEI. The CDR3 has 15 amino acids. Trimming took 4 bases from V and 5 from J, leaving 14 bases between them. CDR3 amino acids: CASSGPRGINEKLFF. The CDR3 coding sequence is TGTGCCAGCAGTGGGCCCCGGGGAATCAATGAAAAACTGTTTTTT. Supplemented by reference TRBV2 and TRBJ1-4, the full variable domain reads EPEVTQTPSHQVTQMGQEVILRCVPISNHLYFYWYRQILGQKVEFLVSFYNNEISEKSEIFDDQFSVERPDGSNFTLKIRSTKLEDSAMYFCASSGPRGINEKLFFGSGTQLSVL.

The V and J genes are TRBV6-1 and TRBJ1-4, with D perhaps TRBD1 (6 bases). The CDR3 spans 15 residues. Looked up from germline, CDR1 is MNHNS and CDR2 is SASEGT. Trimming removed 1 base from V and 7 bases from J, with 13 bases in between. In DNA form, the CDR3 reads TGTGCCAGCAGTGAAGGGCAGGGGATGGGTGAAAAACTGTTTTTT. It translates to CASSEGQGMGEKLFF.

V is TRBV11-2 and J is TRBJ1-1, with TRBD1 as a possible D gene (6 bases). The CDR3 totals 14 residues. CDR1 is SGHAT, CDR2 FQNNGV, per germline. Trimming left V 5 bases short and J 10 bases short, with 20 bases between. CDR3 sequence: CASSMGWEGVRAFF. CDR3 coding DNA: TGTGCCAGCAGCATGGGCTGGGAGGGGGTACGAGCTTTCTTT.

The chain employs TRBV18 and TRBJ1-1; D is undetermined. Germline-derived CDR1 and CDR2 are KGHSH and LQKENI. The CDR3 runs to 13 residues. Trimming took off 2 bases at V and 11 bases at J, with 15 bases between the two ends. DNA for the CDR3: TGTGCCAGCTCACCAACTGTAAGGGAGCGTGCTTTCTTT. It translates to CASSPTVRERAFF.

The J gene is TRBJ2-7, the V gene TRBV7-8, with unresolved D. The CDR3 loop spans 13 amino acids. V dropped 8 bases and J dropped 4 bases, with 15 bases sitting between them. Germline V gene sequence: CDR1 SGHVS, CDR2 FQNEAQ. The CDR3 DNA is TGTGCCAGCTGTCTCCGGATCGGGTACGAGCAGTACTTC. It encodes CASCLRIGYEQYF.

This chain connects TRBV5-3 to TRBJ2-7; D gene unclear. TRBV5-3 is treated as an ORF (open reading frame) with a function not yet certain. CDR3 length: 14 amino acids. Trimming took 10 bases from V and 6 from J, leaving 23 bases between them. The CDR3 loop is CAGPLYRREREQYF. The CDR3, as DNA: TGTGCCGGCCCCCTCTATAGGAGAGAGCGCGAGCAGTACTTC.

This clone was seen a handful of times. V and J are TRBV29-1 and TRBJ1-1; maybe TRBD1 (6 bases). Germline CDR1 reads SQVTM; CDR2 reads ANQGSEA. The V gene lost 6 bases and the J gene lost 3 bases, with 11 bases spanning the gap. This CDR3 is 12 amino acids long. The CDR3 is CSVHRDYTEAFF. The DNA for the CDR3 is TGCAGCGTACACAGGGATTACACTGAAGCTTTCTTT.

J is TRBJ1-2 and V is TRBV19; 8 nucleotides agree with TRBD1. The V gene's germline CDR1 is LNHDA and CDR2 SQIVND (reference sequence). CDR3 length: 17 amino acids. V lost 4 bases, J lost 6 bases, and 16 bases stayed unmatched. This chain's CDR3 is CASSTGPRTGNKDGYTF. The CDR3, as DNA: TGTGCCAGTAGTACCGGTCCCCGGACAGGGAATAAGGATGGCTACACCTTC.

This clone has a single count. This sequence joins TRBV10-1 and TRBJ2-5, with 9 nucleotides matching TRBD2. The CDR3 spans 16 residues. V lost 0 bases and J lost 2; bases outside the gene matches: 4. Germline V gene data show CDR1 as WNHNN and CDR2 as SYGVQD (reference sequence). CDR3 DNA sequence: TGCGCCAGCAGTGAGTCGTTTAGCGGGGGTCAAGAGACCCAGTACTTC. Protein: CASSESFSGGQETQYF.

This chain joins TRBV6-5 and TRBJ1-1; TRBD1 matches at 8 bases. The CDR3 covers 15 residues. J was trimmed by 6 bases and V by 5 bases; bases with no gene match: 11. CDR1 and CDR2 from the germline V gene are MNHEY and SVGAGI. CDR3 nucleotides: TGTGCCAGCAGTCAAAGGACAGGGTGGCAGCCTGAAGCTTTCTTT. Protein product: CASSQRTGWQPEAFF.

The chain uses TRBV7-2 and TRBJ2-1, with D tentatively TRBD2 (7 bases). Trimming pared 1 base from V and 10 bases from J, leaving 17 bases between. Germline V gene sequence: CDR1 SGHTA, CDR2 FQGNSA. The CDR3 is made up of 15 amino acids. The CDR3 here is CASSLVGGRRQEQFF. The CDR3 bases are TGTGCCAGCAGCTTAGTCGGGGGGCGCCGCCAAGAGCAGTTCTTC.

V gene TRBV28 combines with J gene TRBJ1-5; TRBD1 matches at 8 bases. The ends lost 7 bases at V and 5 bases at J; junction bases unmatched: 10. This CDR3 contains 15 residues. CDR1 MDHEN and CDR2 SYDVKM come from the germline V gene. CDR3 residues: CASTPPGGGHQPQHF. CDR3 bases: TGTGCCAGCACCCCGCCAGGGGGCGGTCATCAGCCCCAGCATTTT. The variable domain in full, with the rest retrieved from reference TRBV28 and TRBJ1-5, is DVKVTQSSRYLVKRTGEKVFLECVQDMDHENMFWYRQDPGLGLRLIYFSYDVKMKEKGDIPEGYSVSREKKERFSLILESASTNQTSMYLCASTPPGGGHQPQHFGDGTRLSIL.

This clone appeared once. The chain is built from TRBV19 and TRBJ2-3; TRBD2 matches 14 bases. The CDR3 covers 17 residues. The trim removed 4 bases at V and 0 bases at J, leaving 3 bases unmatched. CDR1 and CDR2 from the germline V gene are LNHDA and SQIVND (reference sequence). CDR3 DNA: TGTGCCAGTAGTAAGACTAGCGGGGGGGCAAGCACAGATACGCAGTATTTT. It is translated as CASSKTSGGASTDTQYF.

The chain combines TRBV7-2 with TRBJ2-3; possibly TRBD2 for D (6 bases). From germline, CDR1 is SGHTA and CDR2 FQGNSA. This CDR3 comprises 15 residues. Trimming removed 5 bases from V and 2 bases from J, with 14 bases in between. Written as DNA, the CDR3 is TGTGCCAGCAGCACACGGGACTTCTCCACAGATACGCAGTATTTT. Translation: CASSTRDFSTDTQYF.

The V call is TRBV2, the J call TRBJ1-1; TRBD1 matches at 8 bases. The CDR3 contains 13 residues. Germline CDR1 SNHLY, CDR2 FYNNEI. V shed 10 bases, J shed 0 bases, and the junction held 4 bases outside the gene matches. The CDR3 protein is CATRGQVNTEAFF. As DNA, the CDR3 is TGTGCCACCAGGGGGCAGGTGAACACTGAAGCTTTCTTT.

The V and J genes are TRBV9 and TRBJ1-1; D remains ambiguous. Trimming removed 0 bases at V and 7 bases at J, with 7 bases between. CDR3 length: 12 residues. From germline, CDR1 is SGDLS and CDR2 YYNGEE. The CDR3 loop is CASSVGGSEAFF. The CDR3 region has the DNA TGTGCCAGCAGCGTAGGAGGGAGTGAAGCTTTCTTT.

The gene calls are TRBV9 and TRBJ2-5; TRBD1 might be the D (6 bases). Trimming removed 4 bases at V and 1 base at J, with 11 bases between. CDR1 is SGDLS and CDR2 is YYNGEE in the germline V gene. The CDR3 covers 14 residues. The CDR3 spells CASSPQGSQETQYF. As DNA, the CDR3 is TGTGCCAGCAGCCCTCAGGGGTCCCAAGAGACCCAGTACTTC.

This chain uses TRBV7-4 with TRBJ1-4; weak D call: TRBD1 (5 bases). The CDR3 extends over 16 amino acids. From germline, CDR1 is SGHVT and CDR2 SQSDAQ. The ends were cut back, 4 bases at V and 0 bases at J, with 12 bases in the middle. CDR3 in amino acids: CASSSHDSATNEKLFF. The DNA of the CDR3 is TGTGCCAGCAGCTCCCATGACAGTGCAACTAATGAAAAACTGTTTTTT. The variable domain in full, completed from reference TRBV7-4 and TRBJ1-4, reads GAGVSQSPRYKVAKRGRDVALRCDSISGHVTLYWYRQTLGQGSEVLTYSQSDAQRDKSGRPSGRFSAERPERSVSTLKIQRTEQGDSAVYLCASSSHDSATNEKLFFGSGTQLSVL.

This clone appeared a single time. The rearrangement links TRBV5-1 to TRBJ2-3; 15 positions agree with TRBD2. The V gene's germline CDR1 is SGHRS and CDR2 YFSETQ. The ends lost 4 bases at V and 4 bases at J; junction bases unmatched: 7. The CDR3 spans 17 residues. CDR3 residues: CASSMGLAGGLADTQYF. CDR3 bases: TGCGCCAGCAGCATGGGACTAGCGGGGGGACTTGCAGATACGCAGTATTTT.

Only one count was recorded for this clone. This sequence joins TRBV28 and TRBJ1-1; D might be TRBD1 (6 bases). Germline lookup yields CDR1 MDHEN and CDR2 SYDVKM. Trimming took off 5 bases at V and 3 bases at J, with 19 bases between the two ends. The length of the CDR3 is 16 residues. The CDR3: CASSLGGPPGYTEAFF. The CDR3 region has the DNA TGTGCCAGCAGTCTGGGGGGGCCACCCGGATACACTGAAGCTTTCTTT.

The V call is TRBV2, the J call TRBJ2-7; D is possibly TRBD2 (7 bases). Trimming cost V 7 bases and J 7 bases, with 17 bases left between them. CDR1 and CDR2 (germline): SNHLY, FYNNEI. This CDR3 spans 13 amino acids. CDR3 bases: TGTGCCAGCAAGCTTCGAGGGGGGGATGAGCAGTACTTC. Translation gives CASKLRGGDEQYF.

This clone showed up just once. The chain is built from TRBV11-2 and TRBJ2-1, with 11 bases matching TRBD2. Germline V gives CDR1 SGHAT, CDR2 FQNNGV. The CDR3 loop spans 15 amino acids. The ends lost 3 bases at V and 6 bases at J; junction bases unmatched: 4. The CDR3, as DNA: TGTGCCAGCAGCTTCACCGGGACTAGCGGCAATGAGCAGTTCTTC. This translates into CASSFTGTSGNEQFF.

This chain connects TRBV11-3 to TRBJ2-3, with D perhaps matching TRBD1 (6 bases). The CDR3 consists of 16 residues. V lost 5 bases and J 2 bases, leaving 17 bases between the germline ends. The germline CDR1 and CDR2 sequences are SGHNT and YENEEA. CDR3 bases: TGTGCCAGCAGCCGAGCAGTGGGGGCTAACACAGATACGCAGTATTTT. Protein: CASSRAVGANTDTQYF.

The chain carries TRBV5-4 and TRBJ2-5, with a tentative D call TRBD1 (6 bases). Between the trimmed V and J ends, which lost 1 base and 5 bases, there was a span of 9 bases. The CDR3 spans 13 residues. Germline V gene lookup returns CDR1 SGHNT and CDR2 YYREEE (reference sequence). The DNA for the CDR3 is TGTGCCAGCAGCTTGAGGGGGAAGGAGACCCAGTACTTC. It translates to CASSLRGKETQYF.